These 8 T cell receptor beta chains were all obtained from the same sample, sequenced in a study of shared clonotypes between healthy human individuals. Assay: immunoSEQ multiplex PCR; the TCRdb copy retains only in-frame clones and omits some. The data contain fewer than 1.6 million clones, about 98.5% of them singletons. Sequences were obtained from naive CD4+ T cells sorted from blood. Subset meaning: CD45RA+ positively selected. The receptors here all came from a man in his thirties or forties in good health.

About this clone: The sample holds other DNA sequences that translate to the same CDR3. The chain combines TRBV9 with TRBJ2-1; no definite D call. The V end lost 2 bases, the J end lost 6 bases, and 9 bases lay between the germline ends. The CDR3 runs to 13 residues. Germline V gene lookup returns CDR1 SGDLS and CDR2 YYNGEE. The CDR3 region has the DNA TGTGCCAGCAGCGTGGCAGGCAGCAATGAGCAGTTCTTC. As protein: CASSVAGSNEQFF.

Of note for this clone: This sample also contains other DNA sequences that code for the same CDR3. V is TRBV7-9 and J is TRBJ2-5; 8 nucleotides match TRBD2. The CDR3 totals 14 residues. Germline V gene data show CDR1 as SEHNR and CDR2 as FQNEAQ (reference sequence). Germline trimming cut 2 bases from V and 2 bases from J; bases unmatched to any gene: 1. CDR3 in amino acids: CASSLTSGQETQYF. The DNA of the CDR3 is TGTGCCAGCAGCTTAACTAGCGGACAAGAGACCCAGTACTTC.

The sample holds one count of this clone. The chain couples TRBV7-9 to TRBJ2-7; 12 bases align to TRBD2. CDR3 length: 15 amino acids. V was clipped by 4 bases and J by 0 bases; unmatched bases: 1. Germline lookup yields CDR1 SEHNR and CDR2 FQNEAQ (reference sequence). The CDR3 bases are TGTGCCAGCAGCTCTAGCGGGAGGGCCTCCTACGAGCAGTACTTC. The encoded protein is CASSSSGRASYEQYF.

The V gene is TRBV11-2, the J gene TRBJ2-3, with D uncertain. Trimming pared 3 bases from V and 2 bases from J, leaving 15 bases between. The germline CDR1 and CDR2 sequences are SGHAT and FQNNGV. This CDR3 region has 16 residues. The CDR3 here is CASSFRISGLTDTQYF. CDR3 in DNA: TGTGCCAGCAGCTTTCGTATTTCCGGCCTCACAGATACGCAGTATTTT.

The chain combines TRBV7-2 with TRBJ1-3, with a weak D call TRBD1 (5 bases). Trimming took 5 bases from V and 2 from J, leaving 16 bases between them. The CDR3 covers 16 residues. Germline CDR1 reads SGHTA; CDR2 reads FQGNSA. Written as DNA, the CDR3 is TGTGCCAGCAGCGCCGGGACGGGGCAGACTGGAAACACCATATATTTT. This sequence encodes CASSAGTGQTGNTIYF.

The chain couples TRBV29-1 to TRBJ1-4; TRBD1 is a possible D gene (5 bases). The germline gives CDR1 SQVTM, CDR2 ANQGSEA. V was pared by 4 bases and J by 5 bases, with 11 bases between. CDR3 length equals 13 residues. The CDR3 is CSVGGRLNEKLFF. The CDR3 bases are TGCAGCGTTGGGGGCAGGTTAAATGAAAAACTGTTTTTT. Together with reference TRBV29-1 and TRBJ1-4, the CDR3 gives the full variable domain: SAVISQKPSRDICQRGTSLTIQCQVDSQVTMMFWYRQQPGQSLTLIATANQGSEATYESGFVIDKFPISRPNLTFSTLTVSNMSPEDSSIYLCSVGGRLNEKLFFGSGTQLSVL.

This clone was recorded only once. The rearrangement links TRBV5-1 to TRBJ2-7, with 10 bases fitting TRBD2. This CDR3 is built from 15 residues. CDR1 is SGHRS, CDR2 YFSETQ, per germline. V shed 4 bases, J shed 6 bases, and the junction held 10 bases outside the gene matches. CDR3 sequence: CASSPQGTSVGEQYF. CDR3 coding DNA: TGCGCCAGCAGCCCGCAAGGGACTAGCGTCGGCGAGCAGTACTTC.

The rearrangement links TRBV5-1 to TRBJ2-2, with 9 bases identical to TRBD2. This CDR3 is 14 amino acids long. The V gene's germline CDR1 is SGHRS and CDR2 YFSETQ. V was clipped by 4 bases and J by 7 bases; unmatched bases: 5. CDR3 in amino acids: CASSPGLARGELFF. The CDR3 DNA reads as TGCGCCAGCAGCCCGGGACTAGCCCGCGGGGAGCTGTTTTTT.